This T cell receptor beta chain was retrieved from a study of cytomegalovirus exposure and HLA in healthy donors. Findings and limits, study-wide: The study listed under 200 cytomegalovirus-associated TCR beta chains.

Note on this clone: Its specificity is not known.

Germline V CDR1 and CDR2: SNHLY, FYNNEI. The CDR3 has 14 residues. V lost 7 bases to trimming and J lost 0 bases; unmatched junction nucleotides: 6. The PCR contained 60 Vbeta and 13 Jbeta primers. Generated by immunoSEQ multiplex PCR, the TCRdb table keeps only in-frame clones and is missing some. The sample has 100,000 or so clones, less than 90% seen once. The TCR originated in a man aged 40-49 years in good health and CMV-seronegative. The chain employs TRBV2 and TRBJ2-7; TRBD1 matches 7 bases. The specimen sequenced was PBMCs. In nucleotides, the CDR3 is TGTGCCAGCAACCGGGACAGAGGCTCCTACGAGCAGTACTTC. Amino acid sequence: CASNRDRGSYEQYF.